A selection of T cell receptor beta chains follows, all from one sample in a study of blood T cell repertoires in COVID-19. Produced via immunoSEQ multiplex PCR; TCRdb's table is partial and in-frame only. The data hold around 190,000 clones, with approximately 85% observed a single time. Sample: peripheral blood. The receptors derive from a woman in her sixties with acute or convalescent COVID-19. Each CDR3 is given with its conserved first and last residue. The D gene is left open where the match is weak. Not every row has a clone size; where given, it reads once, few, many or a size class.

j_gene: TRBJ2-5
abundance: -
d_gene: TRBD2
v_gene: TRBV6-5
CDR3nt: TGTGCCAGCAACAGAGCGGGAGTGGAGACCCAGTACTTC
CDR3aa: CASNRAGVETQYF

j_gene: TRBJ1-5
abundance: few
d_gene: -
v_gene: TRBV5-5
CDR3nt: TGTGCCAGCAGCTTGTATTTGGGGGGTAGGCAGCCCCAGCATTTT
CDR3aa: CASSLYLGGRQPQHF

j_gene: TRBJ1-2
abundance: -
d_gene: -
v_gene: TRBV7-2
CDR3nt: TGTGCCAGCAGCTCGCGAGATAACTATGGCTACACCTTC
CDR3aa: CASSSRDNYGYTF

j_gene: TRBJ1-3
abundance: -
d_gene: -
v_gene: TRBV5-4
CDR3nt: TGTGCCAGCAGCTTGGCTTCAGCGCACGGAAACACCATATATTTT
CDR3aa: CASSLASAHGNTIYF

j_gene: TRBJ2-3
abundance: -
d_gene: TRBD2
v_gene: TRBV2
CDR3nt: TGTGCCAGCAGCGTTGGACTAGCGGGCACAGATACGCAGTATTTT
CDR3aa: CASSVGLAGTDTQYF

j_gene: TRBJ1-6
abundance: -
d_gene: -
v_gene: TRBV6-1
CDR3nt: TGTGCCAGCAGTGTTGACTTGAGCTCCTATAATTCACCCCTCCACTTT
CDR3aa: CASSVDLSSYNSPLHF

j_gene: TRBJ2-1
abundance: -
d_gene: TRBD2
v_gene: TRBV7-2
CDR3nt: TGTGCCAGCAGCTTAGCCACTCTAGCGGGAGGAAGGAATGAGCAGTTCTTC
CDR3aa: CASSLATLAGGRNEQFF

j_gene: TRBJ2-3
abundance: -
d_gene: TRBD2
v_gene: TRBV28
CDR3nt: TGTGCCAGCAGTCTCTCCCGCCTAGCGGGAGGGGCAGATACGCAGTATTTT
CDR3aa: CASSLSRLAGGADTQYF

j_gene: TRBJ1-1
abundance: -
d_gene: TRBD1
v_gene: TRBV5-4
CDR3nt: TGTGCCAGCCGCAACCTTCAGGGGGCTCGGGTGAACACTGAAGCTTTCTTT
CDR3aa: CASRNLQGARVNTEAFF

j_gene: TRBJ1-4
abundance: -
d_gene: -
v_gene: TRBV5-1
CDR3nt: TGCGCCAGCAGCGCGGGGGCAACTAATGAAAAACTGTTTTTT
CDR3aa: CASSAGATNEKLFF

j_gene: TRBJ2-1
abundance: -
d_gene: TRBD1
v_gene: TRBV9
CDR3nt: TGTGCCAGCAGCCAATCAACCGGGACAGGGAACAATGAGCAGTTCTTC
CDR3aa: CASSQSTGTGNNEQFF

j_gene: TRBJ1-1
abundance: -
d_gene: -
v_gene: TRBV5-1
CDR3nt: TGCGCCAGCAGCTTGGGACGGCGGTCGGGGGTTGGGAACACTGAAGCTTTCTTT
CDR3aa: CASSLGRRSGVGNTEAFF

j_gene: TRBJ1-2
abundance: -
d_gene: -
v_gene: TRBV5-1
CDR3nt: TGCGCCAGCAGCCCGGGACAAGGCCCTGCCTATGGCTACACCTTC
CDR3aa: CASSPGQGPAYGYTF

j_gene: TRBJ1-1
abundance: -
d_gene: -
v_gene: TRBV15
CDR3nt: TGTGCCACCAGCAGAAACCCCCTCCGGGAACTGAACACTGAAGCTTTCTTT
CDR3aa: CATSRNPLRELNTEAFF

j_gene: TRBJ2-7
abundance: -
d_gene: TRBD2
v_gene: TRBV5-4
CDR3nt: TGTGCCAGCAGCAAAGGACTAGCGGGAGCTTTAGCAGGCTACGAGCAGTACTTC
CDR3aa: CASSKGLAGALAGYEQYF

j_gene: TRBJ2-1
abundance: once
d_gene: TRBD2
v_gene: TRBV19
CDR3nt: TGTGCCAGTGAGACAGCGGGGCTAGCGGGAAGGAATGAGCAGTTCTTC
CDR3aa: CASETAGLAGRNEQFF

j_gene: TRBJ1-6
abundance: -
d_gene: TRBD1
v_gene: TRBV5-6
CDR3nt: TGTGCCAGCAGCTTGGTAGGGACAGGATCTTCACCCCTCCACTTT
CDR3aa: CASSLVGTGSSPLHF

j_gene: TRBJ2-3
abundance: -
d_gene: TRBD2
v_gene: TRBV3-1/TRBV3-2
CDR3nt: TGTGCCAGCAGCCAAGATCTCGGACTAGCGGGAGCGACGCAGTATTTT
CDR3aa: CASSQDLGLAGATQYF

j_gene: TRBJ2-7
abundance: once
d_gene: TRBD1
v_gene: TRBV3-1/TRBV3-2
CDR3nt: TGTGCCAGCAGCCAGCTCAGGGGGCTCGAGCAGTACTTC
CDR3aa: CASSQLRGLEQYF

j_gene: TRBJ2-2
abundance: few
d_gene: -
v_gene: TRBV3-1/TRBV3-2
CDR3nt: TGTGCCAGCAGCCAAGATGGACTAACCGGGGAGCTGTTTTTT
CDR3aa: CASSQDGLTGELFF

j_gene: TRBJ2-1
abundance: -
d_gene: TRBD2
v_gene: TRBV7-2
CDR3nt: TGTGCCAGCAGCTTATGGGGCGGGAGCTCCTACAATGAGCAGTTCTTC
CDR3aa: CASSLWGGSSYNEQFF

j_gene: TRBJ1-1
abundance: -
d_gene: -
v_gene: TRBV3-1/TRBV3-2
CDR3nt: TGTGCCAGCAGCCAACGAGGGGGGGTGGAGGAAGCTTTCTTT
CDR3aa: CASSQRGGVEEAFF

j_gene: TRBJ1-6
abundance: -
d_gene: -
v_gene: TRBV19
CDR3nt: TGTGCCAGTAGTATAGAGGAGAATTCACCCCTCCACTTT
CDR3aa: CASSIEENSPLHF

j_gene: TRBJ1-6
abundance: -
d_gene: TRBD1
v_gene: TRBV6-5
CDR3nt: TGTGCCAGCAGTCGGGGACAGGGGTTAGAATCACCCCTCCACTTT
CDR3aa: CASSRGQGLESPLHF

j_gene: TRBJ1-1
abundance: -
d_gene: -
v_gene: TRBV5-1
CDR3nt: TGCGCCAGCAGCAGTGGACAGAACACTGAAGCTTTCTTT
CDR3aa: CASSSGQNTEAFF

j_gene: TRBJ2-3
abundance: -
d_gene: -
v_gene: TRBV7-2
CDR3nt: TGTGCCAGCAGCTTAGAAGGGGGAGACGATACGCAGTATTTT
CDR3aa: CASSLEGGDDTQYF